This T cell receptor beta chain is drawn from a study of OX40 agonist ivuxolimab in advanced cancers. CDR1 and CDR2 from the germline V gene are SGHTA and FQGTGA. The V gene lost 2 bases and the J gene lost 3 bases, with 11 bases spanning the gap. There are 15 residues in the CDR3. Sequenced by immunoSEQ multiplex PCR; TCRdb stores in-frame clones only, minus some. The repertoire includes fewer than 90,000 clones, about nine tenths of them detected once, and roughly 0.77% sits in the top ten. The chain is built from TRBV7-3 and TRBJ2-1, with D perhaps TRBD1 or TRBD2 (5 bases each). The receptor comes from an adult with an advanced solid tumor such as melanoma, head and neck, liver or kidney cancer. The source was CD4+ or CD8+ T cells sorted from blood, collected in a trial of the OX40 agonist ivuxolimab. The CDR3 reads CASSLDRGGYNEQFF. CDR3 bases: TGTGCCAGCAGCTTAGACAGAGGAGGCTACAATGAGCAGTTCTTC. Drawing the rest from reference TRBV7-3 and TRBJ2-1, the complete variable domain is GAGVSQTPSNKVTEKGKYVELRCDPISGHTALYWYRQSLGQGPEFLIYFQGTGAADDSGLPNDRFFAVRPEGSVSTLKIQRTERGDSAVYLCASSLDRGGYNEQFFGPGTRLTVL.